The 17 T cell receptor beta chains below were found in one sample sequenced in a study of T-cell reconstitution after alpha-beta-depleted transplantation in children. A library of TCRbeta sequences, prepared with unique molecular identifiers, was generated. One entry per CDR3 protein, called by TCRdb with MiXCR from the PCR reads. The sample shows roughly 610,000 distinct CDR3 sequences, more than 9% of them seen only once. The sequencing here drew on PBMCs from the stem cell graft donor, taken from the stem cell graft. Receptors originate from a human donor who donated a stem cell graft to a child with acute myeloid leukemia.

This clonotype has more than one count but fewer than ten. CDR3: CSVEPGGIETQYF. The CDR3 DNA reads TGCAGCGTTGAGCCAGGGGGAATAGAGACCCAGTACTTC. The chain uses TRBV29-1 and TRBJ2-5; 7 bases line up with TRBD1. V shed 3 bases, J shed 4 bases, and the junction held 5 bases outside the gene matches. CDR1 and CDR2 (germline): SQVTM, ANQGSEA. There are 13 residues in the CDR3.

The chain has TRBV30 and TRBJ1-1, with D possibly matching TRBD1 (5 bases). V lost 5 bases and J lost 7, with 14 bases in between. The length of the CDR3 is 12 residues. Germline-derived CDR1 and CDR2 are GTSNPN and SVGIG (reference sequence). DNA for the CDR3: TGTGCCTGGGGGGATCTGGGGCTTGAAGCTTTCTTT. This encodes CAWGDLGLEAFF.

This clonotype was counted ten times or more. This CDR3 is CASSPGTTSYNEQFF. CDR3 bases: TGTGCCAGCAGCCCCGGGACTACCTCCTACAATGAGCAGTTCTTC. The chain links TRBV5-6 to TRBJ2-1; 7 nucleotides align to TRBD2. V was clipped by 4 bases and J by 0 bases; unmatched bases: 4. Germline V gene lookup returns CDR1 SGHDT and CDR2 YYEEEE. CDR3 length: 15 amino acids.

This clonotype appeared once. The chain recombines TRBV5-1 with TRBJ2-3; no clear D gene. Trimming stripped 1 base from V and 2 bases from J, with 11 bases between. Germline-derived CDR1 and CDR2 are SGHRS and YFSETQ. This CDR3 comprises 15 residues. CDR3 sequence (DNA): TGCGCCAGCAGCTTGACCCCTAAGAACACAGATACGCAGTATTTT. Translation gives CASSLTPKNTDTQYF.

The V call is TRBV4-2, the J call TRBJ2-1; 12 nucleotides align to TRBD2. Losses at the gene ends were 4 bases for V and 6 bases for J; bases not matched to a gene: 4. The CDR3 covers 15 residues. Germline V lookup: CDR1 LGHNA, CDR2 YNFKEQ. Here the CDR3 reads CASSRRTSGTNEQFF. The DNA for the CDR3 is TGTGCCAGCAGCCGGAGGACTAGCGGGACCAATGAGCAGTTCTTC.

The chain couples TRBV9 to TRBJ2-3, with 8 positions matching TRBD2. There are 16 residues in the CDR3. Trimming at V came to 2 bases and at J to 4 bases, leaving 9 bases not matched to a gene. From germline, CDR1 is SGDLS and CDR2 YYNGEE. The CDR3 nucleotides are TGTGCCAGCAGCGTCGGACTTTTCGGGGGGGCAGATACGCAGTATTTT. It encodes CASSVGLFGGADTQYF.

A few counts support this clonotype. The chain combines TRBV7-9 with TRBJ1-3, with D hard to call. From germline, CDR1 is SEHNR and CDR2 FQNEAQ (reference sequence). Trimming left V 2 bases short and J 1 base short, with 9 bases between. The CDR3 runs 15 residues. CDR3 sequence: CASSLYGSSGNTIYF. The CDR3 nucleotides are TGTGCCAGCAGCTTATACGGGTCGTCTGGAAACACCATATATTTT. Variable domain in full (rest from reference TRBV7-9 and TRBJ1-3): DTGVSQNPRHKITKRGQNVTFRCDPISEHNRLYWYRQTLGQGPEFLTYFQNEAQLEKSRLLSDRFSAERPKGSFSTLEIQRTEQGDSAMYLCASSLYGSSGNTIYFGEGSWLTVV.

In DNA, the CDR3 is TGCGCCAGCAGCCCACTTAGCGGGGTGGAGACCCAGTACTTC. Protein product: CASSPLSGVETQYF. The chain links TRBV5-1 to TRBJ2-5, with 8 bases matching TRBD2. Germline V gives CDR1 SGHRS, CDR2 YFSETQ. Losses at the gene ends were 4 bases for V and 5 bases for J; bases not matched to a gene: 7. CDR3 length: 14 residues.

In DNA form, the CDR3 reads TGTGCCAGCAGCTGGACGCGGGCGGACGAGCAGTACTTC. It encodes CASSWTRADEQYF. This chain uses TRBV7-2 with TRBJ2-7, with a possible D match to TRBD2 (5 bases). Trimming took 4 bases from V and 5 from J, leaving 12 bases between them. Germline loops: CDR1 SGHTA, CDR2 FQGNSA. There are 13 residues in the CDR3.

The rearrangement joins TRBV20-1 to TRBJ2-7; TRBD2 matches at 11 bases. Germline V gene data show CDR1 as DFQATT and CDR2 as SNEGSKA (reference sequence). With V trimmed by 6 bases and J by 1 base, 5 bases remained unmatched. This CDR3 is built from 14 residues. CDR3 sequence reads: CSADGLAGSYEQYF. The CDR3, as DNA: TGCAGTGCCGACGGACTAGCGGGTTCCTACGAGCAGTACTTC.

This clonotype was detected only once. The V and J genes are TRBV5-4 and TRBJ2-2, with D uncertain. There are 15 residues in the CDR3. CDR1 is SGHNT, CDR2 YYREEE, per germline (reference sequence). The V and J ends lost 4 bases and 4 bases respectively, with 14 bases between them. The CDR3 nucleotides read TGTGCCAGCAGCCCGGAGCAGGCAGGCACCGGGGAGCTGTTTTTT. As protein: CASSPEQAGTGELFF.

This clonotype was counted a single time. This sequence joins TRBV5-1 and TRBJ2-5; 7 positions agree with TRBD1. The junction had 6 bases not matched to a gene; V was cut back by 3 bases and J by 1 base. The length of the CDR3 is 15 residues. Per germline, CDR1 SGHRS and CDR2 YFSETQ. As DNA, the CDR3 is TGCGCCAGCAGCTCACGACAGGGCACCCAAGAGACCCAGTACTTC. Translated, it gives CASSSRQGTQETQYF.

The chain is built from TRBV20-1 and TRBJ2-3; the match to TRBD2 covers 13 bases. J lost 5 bases, V lost 5 bases, and 7 bases had no gene match. The CDR3 consists of 15 residues. The germline V gene has CDR1 DFQATT and CDR2 SNEGSKA (reference sequence). The chain's CDR3 is CSAPGTSGDLDTQYF. The CDR3 DNA is TGCAGTGCTCCCGGGACTAGCGGGGACCTAGATACGCAGTATTTT.

This clonotype occurred a few times. The V call is TRBV18, the J call TRBJ2-1; D ambiguous. V gave up 0 bases and J gave up 9 bases, with 12 bases separating them. CDR1 KGHSH and CDR2 LQKENI come from the germline V gene. This CDR3 is 14 amino acids long. For the CDR3, the DNA is TGTGCCAGCTCACCACCGTCGGTAGCCGGTGAGCAGTTCTTC. It translates to CASSPPSVAGEQFF.

This clonotype was counted only a few times. The gene calls are TRBV28 and TRBJ2-1; D is possibly TRBD2 (6 bases). Germline CDR1 MDHEN, CDR2 SYDVKM. The germline V and J ends were trimmed by 7 bases and 10 bases, with 29 bases remaining between them. CDR3 length: 17 amino acids. CDR3 nucleotide sequence: TGTGCCAGCACCGGGGGAATCCGGGACTCTCCCTTTTGGGAGCAGTTCTTC. Amino acids: CASTGGIRDSPFWEQFF.

The chain combines TRBV15 with TRBJ2-5; possibly TRBD1 for D (5 bases). V was clipped by 4 bases and J by 4 bases, with 13 bases between them. The CDR3 sequence is 14 residues long. CDR1 and CDR2 (germline): LNHNV, YYDKDF (reference sequence). CDR3 DNA: TGTGCCACCAGCACAGGGTCGATCCCAGAGACCCAGTACTTC. Translated, it gives CATSTGSIPETQYF.

This clonotype was found a few times. The chain recombines TRBV5-1 with TRBJ1-2; TRBD1 might be the D (6 bases). Trimming removed 4 bases from V and 5 bases from J, with 24 bases in between. The CDR3 length is 17 residues. Germline CDR1 is SGHRS and CDR2 is YFSETQ. CDR3 in amino acids: CASSPGALARGVYGYTF. CDR3 sequence (DNA): TGCGCCAGCAGCCCGGGGGCCCTTGCAAGGGGAGTGTATGGCTACACCTTC.